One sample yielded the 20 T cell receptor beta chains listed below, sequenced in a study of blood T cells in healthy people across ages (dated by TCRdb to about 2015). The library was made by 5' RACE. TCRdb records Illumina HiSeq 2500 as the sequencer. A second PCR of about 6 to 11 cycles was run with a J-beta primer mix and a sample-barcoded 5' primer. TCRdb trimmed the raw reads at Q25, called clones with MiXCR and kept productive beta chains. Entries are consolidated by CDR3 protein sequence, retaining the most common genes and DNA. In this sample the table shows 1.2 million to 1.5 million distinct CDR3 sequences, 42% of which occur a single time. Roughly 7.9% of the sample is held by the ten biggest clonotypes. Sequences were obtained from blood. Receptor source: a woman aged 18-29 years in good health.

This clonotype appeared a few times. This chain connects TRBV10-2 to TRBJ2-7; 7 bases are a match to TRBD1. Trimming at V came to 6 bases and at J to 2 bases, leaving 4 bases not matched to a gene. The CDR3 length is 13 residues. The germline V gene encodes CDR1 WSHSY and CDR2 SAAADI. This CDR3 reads CASSGQVAYEQYF. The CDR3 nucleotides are TGCGCCAGCAGCGGACAGGTTGCCTACGAGCAGTACTTC.

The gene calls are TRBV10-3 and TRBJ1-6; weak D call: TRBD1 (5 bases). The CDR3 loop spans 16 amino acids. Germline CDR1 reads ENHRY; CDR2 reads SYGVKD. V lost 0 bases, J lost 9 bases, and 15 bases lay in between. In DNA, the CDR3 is TGTGCCATCAGTGAGTCCATGGAGGGGCCAGGTTCACCCCTCCACTTT. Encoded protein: CAISESMEGPGSPLHF.

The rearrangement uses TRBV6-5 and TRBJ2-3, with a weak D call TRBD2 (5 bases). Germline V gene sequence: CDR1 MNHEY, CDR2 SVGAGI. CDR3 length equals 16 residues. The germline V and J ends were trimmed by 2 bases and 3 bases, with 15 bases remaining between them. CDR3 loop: CASSYGVGAGTDTQYF. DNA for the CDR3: TGTGCCAGCAGTTACGGGGTGGGAGCCGGAACAGATACGCAGTATTTT.

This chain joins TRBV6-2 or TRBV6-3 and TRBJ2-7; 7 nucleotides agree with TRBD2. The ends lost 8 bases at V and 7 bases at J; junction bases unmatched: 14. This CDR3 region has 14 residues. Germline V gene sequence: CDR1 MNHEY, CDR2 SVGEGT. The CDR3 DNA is TGTGCCAGCCAGAGCGGGAAGGTGGGGAATGAGCAGTACTTC. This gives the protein CASQSGKVGNEQYF.

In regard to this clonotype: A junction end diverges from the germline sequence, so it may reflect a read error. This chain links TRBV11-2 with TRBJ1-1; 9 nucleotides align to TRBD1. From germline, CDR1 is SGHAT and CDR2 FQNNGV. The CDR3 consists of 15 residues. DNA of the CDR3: TGTGTCAGCAGCGTCACAGGGGGCGGAAGCACTGAAGCTTTCTTT. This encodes CVSSVTGGGSTEAFF.

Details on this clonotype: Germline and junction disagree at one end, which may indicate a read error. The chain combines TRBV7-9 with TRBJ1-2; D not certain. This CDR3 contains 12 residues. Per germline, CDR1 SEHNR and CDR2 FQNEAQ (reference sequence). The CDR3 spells CARSLEAGGYTF. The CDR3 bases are TGTGCCCGCAGCTTAGAAGCGGGCGGCTACACCTTC.

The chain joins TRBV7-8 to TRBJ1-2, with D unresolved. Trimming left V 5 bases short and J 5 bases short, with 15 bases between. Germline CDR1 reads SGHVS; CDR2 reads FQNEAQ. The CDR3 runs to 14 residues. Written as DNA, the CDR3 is TGTGCCAGCAGCCCAGGAAGGGTGCTATATGGCTACACCTTC. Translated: CASSPGRVLYGYTF.

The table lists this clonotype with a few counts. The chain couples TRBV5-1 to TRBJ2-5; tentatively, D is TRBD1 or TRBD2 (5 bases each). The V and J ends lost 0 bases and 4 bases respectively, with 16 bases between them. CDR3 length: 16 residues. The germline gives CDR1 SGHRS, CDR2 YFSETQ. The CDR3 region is CASSLGSRGAGETQYF. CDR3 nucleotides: TGCGCCAGCAGCTTGGGATCCCGGGGCGCGGGAGAGACCCAGTACTTC.

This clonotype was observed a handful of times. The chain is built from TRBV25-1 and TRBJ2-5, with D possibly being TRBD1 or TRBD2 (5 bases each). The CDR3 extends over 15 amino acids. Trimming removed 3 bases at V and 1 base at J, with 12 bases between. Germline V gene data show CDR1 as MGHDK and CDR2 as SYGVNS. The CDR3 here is CASSDPGAFQETQYF. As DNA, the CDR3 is TGTGCCAGCAGTGATCCCGGGGCGTTCCAAGAGACCCAGTACTTC.

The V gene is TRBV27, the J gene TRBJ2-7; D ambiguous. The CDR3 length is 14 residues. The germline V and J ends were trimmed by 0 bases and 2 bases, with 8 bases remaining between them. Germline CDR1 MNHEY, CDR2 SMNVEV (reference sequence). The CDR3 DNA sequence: TGTGCCAGCAGTTTATCGACAATGACCTACGAGCAGTACTTC. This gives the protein CASSLSTMTYEQYF.

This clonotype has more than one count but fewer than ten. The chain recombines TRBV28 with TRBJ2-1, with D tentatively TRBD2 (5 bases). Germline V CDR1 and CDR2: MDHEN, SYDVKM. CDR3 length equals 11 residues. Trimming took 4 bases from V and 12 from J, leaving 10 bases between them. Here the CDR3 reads CASSSGLGQFF. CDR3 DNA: TGTGCCAGCAGTTCCGGACTTGGGCAGTTCTTC.

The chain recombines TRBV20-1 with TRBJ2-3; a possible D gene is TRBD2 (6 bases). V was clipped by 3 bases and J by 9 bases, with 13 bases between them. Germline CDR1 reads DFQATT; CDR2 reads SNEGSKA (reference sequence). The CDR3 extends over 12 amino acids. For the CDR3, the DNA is TGCAGTGCTAGCGGGGGTGGGGACACGCAGTATTTT. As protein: CSASGGGDTQYF.

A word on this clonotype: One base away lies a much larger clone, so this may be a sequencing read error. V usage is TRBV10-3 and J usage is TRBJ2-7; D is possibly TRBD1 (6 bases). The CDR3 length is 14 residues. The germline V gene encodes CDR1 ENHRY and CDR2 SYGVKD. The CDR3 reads CATIRGSPSCEQYF. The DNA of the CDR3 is TGTGCCACTATCAGGGGTTCCCCATCCTGCGAGCAGTACTTC.

This chain's CDR3 is CASSLVTGGPHNEQFF. CDR3 sequence (DNA): TGCGCCAGCAGCTTGGTTACGGGGGGGCCTCACAATGAGCAGTTCTTC. The V call is TRBV5-1, the J call TRBJ2-1; TRBD2 matches at 8 bases. The CDR3 extends over 16 amino acids. The V segment lost 0 bases and the J segment 5 bases; nucleotides outside the gene matches: 7. Germline CDR1 is SGHRS and CDR2 is YFSETQ.

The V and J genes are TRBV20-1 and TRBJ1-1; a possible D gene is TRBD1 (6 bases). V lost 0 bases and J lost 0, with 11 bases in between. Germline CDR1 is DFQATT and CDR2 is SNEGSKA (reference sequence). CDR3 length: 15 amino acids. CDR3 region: CSARDRDTMNTEAFF. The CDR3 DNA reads TGCAGTGCTAGAGATCGGGACACCATGAACACTGAAGCTTTCTTT.

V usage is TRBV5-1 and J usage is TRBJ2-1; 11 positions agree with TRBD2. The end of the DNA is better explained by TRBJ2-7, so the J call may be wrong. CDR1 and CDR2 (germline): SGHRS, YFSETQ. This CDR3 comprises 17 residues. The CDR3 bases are TGCGCCAGCAGCTTGGCGCTTAGCGGGGGGGCTTACAATGAGCAGTACTTC. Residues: CASSLALSGGAYNEQYF.

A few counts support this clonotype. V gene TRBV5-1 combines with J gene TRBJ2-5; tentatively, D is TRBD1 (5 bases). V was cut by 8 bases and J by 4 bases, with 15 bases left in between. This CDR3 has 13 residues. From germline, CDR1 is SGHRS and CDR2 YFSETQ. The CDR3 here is CARRQNIAETQYF. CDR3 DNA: TGCGCCAGAAGACAGAATATCGCAGAGACCCAGTACTTC.

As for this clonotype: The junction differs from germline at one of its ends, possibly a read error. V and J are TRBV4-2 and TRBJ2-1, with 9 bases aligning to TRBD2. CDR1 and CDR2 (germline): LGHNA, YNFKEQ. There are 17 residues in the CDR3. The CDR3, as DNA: TGTACCAGCAGCCAAGAGTTAGGGCTAGCGGGGAGCAATGAGCAGTTCTTC. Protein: CTSSQELGLAGSNEQFF.

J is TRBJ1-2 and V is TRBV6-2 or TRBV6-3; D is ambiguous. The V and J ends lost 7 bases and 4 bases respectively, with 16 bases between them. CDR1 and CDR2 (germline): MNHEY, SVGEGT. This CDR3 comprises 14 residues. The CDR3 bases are TGTGCCAGCACTCCGATGGGGTCGATCTATGGCTACACCTTC. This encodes CASTPMGSIYGYTF.

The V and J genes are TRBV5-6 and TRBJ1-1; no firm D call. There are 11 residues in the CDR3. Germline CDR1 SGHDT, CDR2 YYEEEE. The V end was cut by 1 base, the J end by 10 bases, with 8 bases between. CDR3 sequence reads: CASSLRASAFF. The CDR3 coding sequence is TGTGCCAGCAGCTTGAGGGCGTCAGCTTTCTTT.